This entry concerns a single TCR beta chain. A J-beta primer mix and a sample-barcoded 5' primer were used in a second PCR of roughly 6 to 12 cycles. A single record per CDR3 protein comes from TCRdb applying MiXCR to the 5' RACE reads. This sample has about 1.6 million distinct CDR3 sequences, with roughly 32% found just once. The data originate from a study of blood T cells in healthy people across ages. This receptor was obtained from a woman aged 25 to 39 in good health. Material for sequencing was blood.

CDR3 nucleotide sequence: TGTGCCAGCAGCCGACAGCAGACTAGCACAGATACGCAGTATTTT. This codes for CASSRQQTSTDTQYF. The gene calls are TRBV7-9 and TRBJ2-3; TRBD1 might be the D (5 bases). Trimming pared 5 bases from V and 0 bases from J, leaving 12 bases between. The germline gives CDR1 SEHNR, CDR2 FQNEAQ (reference sequence). CDR3 size: 15 residues.